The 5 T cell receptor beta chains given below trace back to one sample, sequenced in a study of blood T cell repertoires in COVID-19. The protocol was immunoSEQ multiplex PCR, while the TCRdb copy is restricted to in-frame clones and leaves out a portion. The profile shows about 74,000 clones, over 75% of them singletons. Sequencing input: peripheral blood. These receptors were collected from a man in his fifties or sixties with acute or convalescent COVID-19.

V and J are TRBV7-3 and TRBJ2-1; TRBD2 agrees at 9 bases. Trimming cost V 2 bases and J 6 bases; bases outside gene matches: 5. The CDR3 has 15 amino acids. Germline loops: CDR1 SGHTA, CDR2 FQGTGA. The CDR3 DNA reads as TGTGCCAGCAGCTTAGCCGGGACTAGCACCAATGAGCAGTTCTTC. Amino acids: CASSLAGTSTNEQFF. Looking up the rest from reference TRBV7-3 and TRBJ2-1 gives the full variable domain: GAGVSQTPSNKVTEKGKYVELRCDPISGHTALYWYRQSLGQGPEFLIYFQGTGAADDSGLPNDRFFAVRPEGSVSTLKIQRTERGDSAVYLCASSLAGTSTNEQFFGPGTRLTVL.

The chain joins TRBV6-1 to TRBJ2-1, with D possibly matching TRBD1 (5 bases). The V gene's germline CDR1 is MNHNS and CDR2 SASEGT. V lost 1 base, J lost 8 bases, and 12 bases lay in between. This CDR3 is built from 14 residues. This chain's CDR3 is CASSEVVRGDEQFF. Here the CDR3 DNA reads TGTGCCAGCAGTGAAGTGGTAAGGGGCGATGAGCAGTTCTTC.

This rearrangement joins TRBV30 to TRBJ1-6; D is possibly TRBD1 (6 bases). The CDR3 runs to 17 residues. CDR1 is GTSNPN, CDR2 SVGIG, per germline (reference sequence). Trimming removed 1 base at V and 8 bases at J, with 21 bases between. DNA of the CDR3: TGTGCCTGGAGTGGCCCCCACGGGGGGCGCGGTGATTCACCCCTCCACTTT. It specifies CAWSGPHGGRGDSPLHF.

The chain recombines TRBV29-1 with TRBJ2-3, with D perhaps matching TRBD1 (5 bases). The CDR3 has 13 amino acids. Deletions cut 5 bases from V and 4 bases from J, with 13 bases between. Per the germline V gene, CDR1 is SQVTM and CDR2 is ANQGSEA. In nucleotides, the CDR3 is TGCAGCGTTAAGGCAGGGTTGGCAGATACGCAGTATTTT. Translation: CSVKAGLADTQYF.

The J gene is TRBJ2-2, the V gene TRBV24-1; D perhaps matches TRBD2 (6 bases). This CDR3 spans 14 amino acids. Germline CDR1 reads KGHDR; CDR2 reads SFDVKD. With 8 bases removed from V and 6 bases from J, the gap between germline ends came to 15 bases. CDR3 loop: CATNGGKTAGELFF. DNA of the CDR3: TGTGCCACCAACGGAGGGAAAACGGCCGGGGAGCTGTTTTTT.